This TCR beta chain was observed in a study of cytomegalovirus exposure and HLA in healthy donors. Vbeta (60) and Jbeta (13) primers were used in the PCR. Authors' data handling: Among the unique TCR beta chains that a later analysis counted, about 85 million in all, 9.5 million to 12 million were shared. The method was immunoSEQ multiplex PCR; TCRdb's version includes in-frame clones alone and lacks a portion of them. V and J calls plus clone size are reproduced from that table; the DNA served to infer D and trimming. The sample consists of about 110,000 clones, 74% of them appearing once. From germline, CDR1 is MNHNY and CDR2 SVGAGI (reference sequence). This CDR3 region has 15 residues. Trimming took off 4 bases at V and 5 bases at J, with 16 bases between the two ends. Study results and caveats: Sequencing artifact likely explains a cluster of highly shared sequence variants.

Note on this clone: The antigen remains undetermined.

The chain uses TRBV6-6 and TRBJ2-3; maybe TRBD1 (5 bases). The sample comprised PBMCs. This TCR came from a man aged 45-65 years in good health and CMV-seropositive. This CDR3 reads CASSSDSLKGDTQYF. The DNA of the CDR3 is TGTGCCAGCAGTTCCGACAGCCTAAAGGGAGATACGCAGTATTTT.